This passage covers 16 T cell receptor beta chains from one sample sequenced in a study of cytotoxic CD8 clonotypes in ibrutinib-treated CLL. Libraries were prepared by immunoSEQ multiplex PCR; TCRdb keeps only in-frame clonotypes and omits some of them. The table has approximately 190,000 clones, roughly three quarters seen once. The sequenced sample was PBMCs, obtained after 12 months of ibrutinib treatment. Receptors were obtained from a human donor with chronic lymphocytic leukemia.

The rearrangement uses TRBV7-9 and TRBJ1-2, with D hard to call. Germline lookup yields CDR1 SEHNR and CDR2 FQNEAQ (reference sequence). The CDR3 has 14 amino acids. V lost 1 base and J lost 3, with 9 bases in between. CDR3 bases: TGTGCCAGCAGCTTAGAAGACCGGGACTATGGCTACACCTTC. Protein product: CASSLEDRDYGYTF.

This clone was detected only a few times. V is TRBV7-8 and J is TRBJ2-1; TRBD2 aligns across 11 bases. The V gene end was trimmed by 4 bases and the J gene end by 0 bases; junction bases not matched to a gene: 8. Germline V gene sequence: CDR1 SGHVS, CDR2 FQNEAQ. The length of the CDR3 is 18 residues. CDR3 protein: CASSSIAGGPGSYNEQFF. The CDR3, as DNA: TGTGCCAGCAGCTCGATAGCGGGAGGGCCGGGCTCCTACAATGAGCAGTTCTTC.

The chain combines TRBV30 with TRBJ2-3, with D possibly called TRBD1 or TRBD2 (5 bases each). CDR1 GTSNPN and CDR2 SVGIG come from the germline V gene (reference sequence). The CDR3 is 14 residues long. The germline V and J ends were trimmed by 0 bases and 2 bases, with 9 bases remaining between them. CDR3 region: CAWSVMGDTDTQYF. The CDR3 DNA sequence: TGTGCCTGGAGTGTGATGGGGGACACAGATACGCAGTATTTT.

A single count supports this clone. This sequence joins TRBV30 and TRBJ2-7; TRBD2 agrees at 12 bases. The CDR3 is 14 residues long. V lost 5 bases to trimming and J lost 9 bases; unmatched junction nucleotides: 11. Germline V gives CDR1 GTSNPN, CDR2 SVGIG (reference sequence). The CDR3 protein is CAWGLAGLRWGQYF. The CDR3 DNA is TGTGCCTGGGGACTAGCGGGGCTGAGATGGGGGCAGTACTTC.

The chain couples TRBV7-2 to TRBJ2-5; TRBD2 agrees at 9 bases. CDR1 SGHTA and CDR2 FQGNSA come from the germline V gene. The CDR3 is 16 amino acids. The V and J ends lost 2 bases and 2 bases, in that order; junction bases with no gene match: 6. The CDR3 DNA is TGTGCCAGCAGCTTAAGGCCTAGCGGGATTCAAGAGACCCAGTACTTC. Translated, it gives CASSLRPSGIQETQYF. The full variable domain, its missing parts supplied by reference TRBV7-2 and TRBJ2-5, is GAGVSQSPSNKVTEKGKDVELRCDPISGHTALYWYRQSLGQGLEFLIYFQGNSAPDKSGLPSDRFSAERTGGSVSTLTIQRTQQEDSAVYLCASSLRPSGIQETQYFGPGTRLLVL.

The chain recombines TRBV10-3 with TRBJ2-3, with a possible D match to TRBD1 (6 bases). Deletions cut 7 bases from V and 0 bases from J, with 20 bases between. CDR3 length: 17 residues. Germline loops: CDR1 ENHRY, CDR2 SYGVKD. This CDR3 reads CAITMDSMGPSTDTQYF. CDR3 in DNA: TGTGCCATCACAATGGACAGTATGGGACCTAGCACAGATACGCAGTATTTT.

The chain is built from TRBV11-2 and TRBJ2-2; D call uncertain. Germline V gene sequence: CDR1 SGHAT, CDR2 FQNNGV. This CDR3 contains 13 residues. V dropped 3 bases and J dropped 4 bases, with 6 bases sitting between them. CDR3 amino acids: CASSFPGTGELFF. In nucleotides, the CDR3 is TGTGCCAGCAGCTTTCCCGGCACCGGGGAGCTGTTTTTT.

The V gene is TRBV11-2, the J gene TRBJ2-5; TRBD2 agrees at 9 bases. From germline, CDR1 is SGHAT and CDR2 FQNNGV. The V segment lost 2 bases and the J segment 2 bases; nucleotides outside the gene matches: 3. The CDR3 spans 15 residues. Here the CDR3 reads CASSLLAGLQETQYF. Written as DNA, the CDR3 is TGTGCCAGCAGCTTACTAGCGGGGTTACAAGAGACCCAGTACTTC.

The chain recombines TRBV25-1 with TRBJ1-3; no firm D call. Trimming took 5 bases from V and 0 from J, leaving 11 bases between them. The CDR3 is 15 residues long. Per germline, CDR1 MGHDK and CDR2 SYGVNS. The CDR3, as DNA: TGTGCCAGCAGTCTCGGCAGCTACTCTGGAAACACCATATATTTT. Translating it yields CASSLGSYSGNTIYF.

V usage is TRBV30 and J usage is TRBJ1-2; D not certain. Germline CDR1 reads GTSNPN; CDR2 reads SVGIG (reference sequence). The CDR3 consists of 13 residues. The ends were cut back, 0 bases at V and 3 bases at J, with 8 bases in the middle. The CDR3 DNA reads TGTGCCTGGAGTGTAACCCGATACTATGGCTACACCTTC. Protein: CAWSVTRYYGYTF.

This clone was recorded only once. V is TRBV29-1 and J is TRBJ1-3; no reliable D call. Germline CDR1 is SQVTM and CDR2 is ANQGSEA. The CDR3 loop spans 12 amino acids. The CDR3: CSGLTSGNTIYF. CDR3 DNA sequence: TGCAGTGGCCTCACCTCTGGAAACACCATATATTTT.

This clone was counted between two and nine times. This chain links TRBV14 with TRBJ1-2; D not resolved. Germline assignment: CDR1 SGHDN and CDR2 FVKESK. The CDR3 sequence is 11 residues long. V shed 3 bases and J shed 5 bases, with 4 bases lying between them. CDR3 protein: CASSQGYGYTF. CDR3 DNA: TGTGCCAGCAGCCAGGGATATGGCTACACCTTC.

The chain is built from TRBV5-1 and TRBJ1-1, with 7 bases matching TRBD1. This CDR3 contains 12 residues. The V and J ends lost 6 bases and 6 bases, in that order; junction bases with no gene match: 5. Germline CDR1 SGHRS, CDR2 YFSETQ. The CDR3 bases are TGCGCCAGCACCGCAGGGGGGTCTGAAGCTTTCTTT. It yields the protein CASTAGGSEAFF.

This chain connects TRBV30 to TRBJ1-6; no clear D gene. Germline-derived CDR1 and CDR2 are GTSNPN and SVGIG (reference sequence). The ends were cut back, 5 bases at V and 7 bases at J, with 24 bases in the middle. This CDR3 contains 17 residues. The CDR3 loop reads CAWPSVLGLGRNSPLHF. CDR3 DNA: TGTGCCTGGCCCAGTGTCCTCGGGTTGGGGAGGAATTCACCCCTCCACTTT.

The sample holds a few counts of this clone. The chain employs TRBV4-1 and TRBJ2-5, with D tentatively TRBD2 (5 bases). Trimming pared 3 bases from V and 4 bases from J, leaving 12 bases between. The CDR3 spans 14 residues. Germline V lookup: CDR1 MGHRA, CDR2 YSYEKL. The CDR3 bases are TGCGCCAGCAGCCAGGGTGCGGCGGGAGAGACCCAGTACTTC. This codes for CASSQGAAGETQYF.

This clone was detected only once. CDR3 DNA: TGTGCCAGCACCAAAGACAGGGGGATCAGTACTGAAGCTTTCTTT. It codes for CASTKDRGISTEAFF. The chain has TRBV6-5 and TRBJ1-1, with 9 bases matching TRBD1. V shed 7 bases and J 5 bases; nucleotides not matched to a gene: 11. CDR1 is MNHEY, CDR2 SVGAGI, per germline. The CDR3 is made up of 15 amino acids.